This TCR beta chain comes out of a study of cytomegalovirus exposure and HLA in healthy donors. Only a few counts were recorded for this clone. The germline V gene has CDR1 KGHSH and CDR2 LQKENI. V was clipped by 3 bases and J by 1 base; unmatched bases: 3. The CDR3 has 15 residues. The primer mix had 60 Vbeta and 13 Jbeta primers. The method was immunoSEQ multiplex PCR; TCRdb's version includes in-frame clones alone and lacks a portion of them. The sample lists about 110,000 clones, 78% occurring once. Sequencing input: PBMCs. This receptor was taken from a man younger than 45 in good health and CMV-seronegative. V is TRBV18 and J is TRBJ1-3; TRBD1 matches at 7 bases. The CDR3 loop is CASSPGGQSGNTIYF. The CDR3 region has the DNA TGTGCCAGCTCACCGGGGGGACAGTCTGGAAACACCATATATTTT.